These 17 T cell receptor beta chains share one sample of origin, sequenced in a study of CD8+CD57+ T cells in acquired aplastic anemia. Genomic DNA templated the TCR beta VDJ and CDR3 profiling. TCRdb re-called the reads through MiXCR, storing one row per CDR3 protein. This table holds 260,000 or so distinct CDR3 sequences, around 45% found once. Those patients picked for sequencing had displayed CD8+CD57+ cell expansion on flow cytometry. Sequenced sample: sorted CD4+, CD8+, or CD8+CD57+ T cells (not recorded which) from PBMCs. These receptors all stem from a human donor with aplastic anemia.

The count of this clonotype is one. V and J are TRBV20-1 and TRBJ2-1; D is undetermined. Germline CDR1 is DFQATT and CDR2 is SNEGSKA (reference sequence). CDR3 length: 12 amino acids. V was shortened by 0 bases and J by 11 bases, with 11 bases between the two germline ends. The CDR3, as DNA: TGCAGTGCTAGAGAAATCGGTGTTCAGCAGTTCTTC. Amino acids: CSAREIGVQQFF.

This clonotype was detected once. One end of the junction does not line up with germline, which may come from a read error. V is TRBV7-9 and J is TRBJ2-7, with TRBD2 matching 10 bases. This CDR3 has 17 amino acids. Germline lookup yields CDR1 SEHNR and CDR2 FQNEAQ (reference sequence). The CDR3 DNA follows: TGCGCCAGCAGCCAAGAGTTCCCAGCGGGGGGGCTCAATGAGCAGTACTTC. Its protein product is CASSQEFPAGGLNEQYF.

This clonotype was detected ten times or more. The chain combines TRBV20-1 with TRBJ2-7; 10 bases are shared with TRBD1. The CDR3 is made up of 15 amino acids. Trimming cost V 4 bases and J 2 bases; bases outside gene matches: 8. Looked up from germline, CDR1 is DFQATT and CDR2 is SNEGSKA (reference sequence). CDR3 sequence: CSATDQGTGAYEQYF. The CDR3 coding sequence is TGCAGTGCTACCGACCAAGGGACAGGGGCCTACGAGCAGTACTTC.

The V and J genes are TRBV2 and TRBJ1-2; TRBD1 matches 7 bases. CDR1 and CDR2 from the germline V gene are SNHLY and FYNNEI. The CDR3 runs 14 residues. J was trimmed by 3 bases and V by 6 bases; bases with no gene match: 7. CDR3 residues: CASSDRGQYYGYTF. DNA of the CDR3: TGTGCCAGCAGCGATAGGGGACAGTACTATGGCTACACCTTC.

The chain joins TRBV7-2 to TRBJ2-7; TRBD2 matches 10 bases. The CDR3 contains 16 residues. The germline V gene has CDR1 SGHTA and CDR2 FQGNSA. With 6 bases clipped from V and 3 bases from J, the junction kept 11 bases outside the gene matches. The CDR3 sequence is CASSELGTSVFYEQYF. The CDR3 DNA follows: TGTGCCAGCAGTGAACTCGGGACTAGCGTTTTCTACGAGCAGTACTTC.

This clonotype came up many times. This sequence joins TRBV7-9 and TRBJ2-1; the D is unclear. Germline V gene lookup returns CDR1 SEHNR and CDR2 FQNEAQ (reference sequence). There are 13 residues in the CDR3. Trimming pared 5 bases from V and 7 bases from J, leaving 12 bases between. The CDR3 bases are TGTGCCAGCAGCCCCCCCACCGGGAATGAGCAGTTCTTC. Its protein product is CASSPPTGNEQFF. Full variable domain (outside the CDR3, taken from reference TRBV7-9 and TRBJ2-1): DTGVSQNPRHKITKRGQNVTFRCDPISEHNRLYWYRQTLGQGPEFLTYFQNEAQLEKSRLLSDRFSAERPKGSFSTLEIQRTEQGDSAMYLCASSPPTGNEQFFGPGTRLTVL.

This clonotype occurred many times. The V call is TRBV14, the J call TRBJ1-4, with TRBD1 identical over 9 bases. Looked up from germline, CDR1 is SGHDN and CDR2 is FVKESK. CDR3 length: 16 residues. V shed 5 bases, J shed 4 bases, and the junction held 8 bases outside the gene matches. CDR3 coding DNA: TGTGCCAGCAGCTTATTTGGGACAGGGATTAATGAAAAACTGTTTTTT. Translating it yields CASSLFGTGINEKLFF. The complete variable domain, with remaining parts taken from reference TRBV14 and TRBJ1-4, reads EAGVTQFPSHSVIEKGQTVTLRCDPISGHDNLYWYRRVMGKEIKFLLHFVKESKQDESGMPNNRFLAERTGGTYSTLKVQPAELEDSGVYFCASSLFGTGINEKLFFGSGTQLSVL.

Turning to this clonotype: This is likely a read error, given that the CDR3 carries no conserved phenylalanine or tryptophan at its end. It is unclear where the CDR3 begins or ends on the DNA, so no DNA is shown, and the CDR3 is as TCRdb lists it. V usage is TRBV3-1 and J usage is TRBJ1-1. With termini counted, the CDR3 has 8 amino acids. The germline V gene encodes CDR1 LGHDT and CDR2 YNNKEL (reference sequence). The CDR3 loop reads CASSLPST.

As regards this clonotype: The junction and the germline gene differ at one end; a read error may be behind it. This chain joins TRBV7-9 and TRBJ1-4; 8 positions match TRBD1. CDR1 is SEHNR and CDR2 is FQNEAQ in the germline V gene (reference sequence). The CDR3 contains 14 residues. The CDR3 nucleotides are TGTACCAGCAGCTTAGAGGACAGGGACGAAAAACTGTTTTTT. Translated, it gives CTSSLEDRDEKLFF.

The sample holds many counts of this clonotype. This chain links TRBV7-9 with TRBJ2-7; 13 nucleotides match TRBD2. This CDR3 comprises 16 residues. V was pared by 4 bases and J by 0 bases, with 3 bases of the junction left unmatched. Germline V gene lookup returns CDR1 SEHNR and CDR2 FQNEAQ (reference sequence). The DNA of the CDR3 is TGTGCCAGCAGCTCGGGACTAGCGGGAATCTCCTACGAGCAGTACTTC. Protein: CASSSGLAGISYEQYF.

This clonotype was detected many times. J is TRBJ2-1 and V is TRBV9, with 14 bases identical to TRBD2. Germline trimming cut 4 bases from V and 6 bases from J; bases unmatched to any gene: 3. Germline CDR1 reads SGDLS; CDR2 reads YYNGEE. The CDR3 runs 15 residues. In DNA, the CDR3 is TGTGCCAGCAGCCCGACTAGCGGGAGGGGCAATGAGCAGTTCTTC. It encodes CASSPTSGRGNEQFF.

The rearrangement links TRBV9 to TRBJ2-1, with 9 bases lining up with TRBD2. This CDR3 is 14 amino acids long. Germline CDR1 reads SGDLS; CDR2 reads YYNGEE. The V gene end was trimmed by 4 bases and the J gene end by 8 bases; junction bases not matched to a gene: 7. The CDR3 nucleotides are TGTGCCAGCAGCAGTGGACTAGCGCTGGATGAGCAGTTCTTC. It codes for CASSSGLALDEQFF.

This clonotype was picked up one time. V gene TRBV10-1 combines with J gene TRBJ1-1; D is undetermined. Germline CDR1 WNHNN, CDR2 SYGVQD (reference sequence). The CDR3 is 12 residues long. The V and J ends lost 9 bases and 8 bases respectively, with 16 bases between them. The CDR3, as DNA: TGCGCCAGTCAAGCGACCGGGTCGGAAGCTTTCTTT. Its translation: CASQATGSEAFF.

This clonotype has at least ten counts. The gene calls are TRBV14 and TRBJ2-5, with D possibly TRBD2 on 6 matching bases. V was clipped by 4 bases and J by 2 bases, with 17 bases between them. CDR3 length: 16 residues. CDR1 is SGHDN, CDR2 FVKESK, per germline. The CDR3 DNA sequence: TGTGCCAGCAGCCCCCGGGACTCTAAACTTCAAGAGACCCAGTACTTC. Encoded protein: CASSPRDSKLQETQYF.

The V gene is TRBV20-1, the J gene TRBJ2-7; D is perhaps TRBD2 (5 bases). The CDR3 has 12 amino acids. Germline V gives CDR1 DFQATT, CDR2 SNEGSKA (reference sequence). Trimming stripped 4 bases from V and 13 bases from J, with 20 bases between. Written as DNA, the CDR3 is TGCAGTGCTACCCCCTTCGGAGGTCGATCCTACTTC. Its protein product is CSATPFGGRSYF.

This clonotype has at least ten counts. The chain couples TRBV2 to TRBJ2-3; a weak D match, TRBD1 (6 bases). This CDR3 is built from 18 residues. V lost 4 bases, J lost 4 bases, and 24 bases lay in between. In germline, CDR1 is SNHLY, CDR2 FYNNEI. DNA of the CDR3: TGTGCCAGCAGTGTAAACAGGGACGTGGTCACAAGGGCAGATACGCAGTATTTT. This codes for CASSVNRDVVTRADTQYF.

Details on this clonotype: One junction end disagrees with the germline gene, perhaps due to a read error. This chain connects TRBV5-8 to TRBJ2-7; tentatively, D is TRBD1 or TRBD2 (5 bases each). Germline V gene data show CDR1 as SGHTS and CDR2 as YDEGEE. This CDR3 has 16 amino acids. The CDR3 DNA follows: TGTGCCGGCAGCCCCGTTGAGGGGACCCCCGACAATGAGCAGTACTTC. Amino acids: CAGSPVEGTPDNEQYF.